This T cell receptor (beta chain) was found in a study of blood T cells in healthy people across ages. This clonotype was counted only a few times. Germline V gene data show CDR1 as SGHVS and CDR2 as FNYEAQ. The CDR3 sequence is 18 residues long. V lost 1 base, J lost 1 base, and 4 bases stayed unmatched. PCR was performed a second time for roughly 7 to 12 cycles using a sample-barcoded 5' primer and a J-beta primer mix. TCRdb fed the 5' RACE reads into MiXCR, producing one record per CDR3 protein. This table has about 1.4 million distinct CDR3 sequences, approximately 63% appearing once. Sequencing was done on a sample of blood. This sequence was found in a man younger than 35 in good health. V usage is TRBV7-6 and J usage is TRBJ2-1; 13 bases fit TRBD2. This chain's CDR3 is CASSLVTGLAGSYNEQFF. CDR3 DNA: TGTGCCAGCAGCTTAGTGACGGGACTAGCGGGATCCTACAATGAGCAGTTCTTC.